What follows describes a single T cell receptor beta chain. What it binds is unknown. The record originates from a study of T cell responses to AZD1222 COVID-19 vaccine. Findings and limits, study-wide: The study sampled repertoires only after the peak T cell response. Once two AZD1222 doses were given, Spike-specific TCR breadth and depth went up.

Profiling relied on immunoSEQ multiplex PCR, and the TCRdb table lists in-frame clones only, not all of them. This table has more than 70,000 clones, around 93% appearing once. V shed 2 bases and J shed 10 bases, with 15 bases lying between them. The germline CDR1 and CDR2 sequences are SEHNR and FQNEAQ (reference sequence). The CDR3 sequence is 14 residues long. The chain is built from TRBV7-9 and TRBJ2-1; D gene ambiguous. Sequenced here: peripheral blood, sampled 28 days after the second AZD1222 dose. This clonotype was sampled from an adult who received the AZD1222 COVID-19 vaccine. For the CDR3, the DNA is TGTGCCAGCAGCTTAAGTGCTACAGCCGGAGAGCAGTTCTTC. Translated, it gives CASSLSATAGEQFF.